This T cell receptor (beta chain) derives from a study of beta chain features in type 1 diabetes. Regarding the study as a whole: Moderately but significantly shorter TCRB CDR3s were found in Type 1 diabetes patients in all four CD4+ subsets.

This CDR3 region has 14 residues. Per the germline V gene, CDR1 is LGHNA and CDR2 is YSLEER. With 4 bases removed from V and 8 bases from J, the gap between germline ends came to 14 bases. What was sequenced were expressed TCRB transcripts, since all of the isolated RNA had been reverse transcribed. Assay used: immunoSEQ multiplex PCR; TCRdb lists only in-frame clones, some missing. The table shows 500,000 to 700,000 clones, with roughly a sixth occurring only once. As to this clone: Its antigen is not known.

This chain joins TRBV4-3 and TRBJ1-4; a weak D match, TRBD1 (5 bases). This clonotype was obtained from a man aged 18 to 30 in good health. Sequencing used naive CD4+ T cells from blood. The CDR3 is CASSRKQVREKLFF. CDR3 bases: TGCGCCAGCAGCCGAAAACAGGTTCGAGAAAAACTGTTTTTT.